These 9 T cell receptor beta chains originate from one sample sequenced in a study of Graves' ophthalmopathy and Graves' hyperthyroidism. The sequenced template was RNA, covering the TCR beta CDR3 region. RT-PCR was first run with HTBI primers, then multiplex PCR in a second round. TCRdb reanalysed the multiplex PCR reads using MiXCR and keeps one entry per CDR3 protein. The profile shows about 620,000 distinct CDR3 sequences, about 24% of them singletons. Sequencing used peripheral blood. The receptors were sampled from a woman between 18 and 29 years old with stable Graves' hyperthyroidism. Some clones in this sample may be carry-over from other donors' samples.

This clonotype was found many times. The genes are TRBV12-3 or TRBV12-4 and TRBJ2-2, with 8 bases fitting TRBD2. The CDR3 is 17 amino acids. With V trimmed by 6 bases and J by 5 bases, 14 bases remained unmatched. The DNA of the CDR3 is TGTGCCAGCAGACTCCCTCGGCGGGGGGCAAAGACCGGGGAGCTGTTTTTT. This encodes CASRLPRRGAKTGELFF.

Comment on this clonotype: A junction end diverges from the germline sequence, so it may reflect a read error. The J gene is TRBJ1-1, the V gene TRBV12-3 or TRBV12-4; D is perhaps TRBD1 (5 bases). This CDR3 is 12 amino acids long. The DNA of the CDR3 is TGCGCCAGCCGGGGCCGGGGCACTGAAGCTTTCTTT. This gives the protein CASRGRGTEAFF.

This clonotype showed up many times. The chain couples TRBV4-1 to TRBJ1-1, with D perhaps matching TRBD1 (5 bases). The germline CDR1 and CDR2 sequences are MGHRA and YSYEKL. The CDR3 covers 14 residues. V dropped 10 bases and J dropped 1 base, with 16 bases sitting between them. DNA of the CDR3: TGCGCCACCCGGGGCCCGCTTAAGAACACTGAAGCTTTCTTT. This encodes CATRGPLKNTEAFF.

The table lists this clonotype with many counts. The chain employs TRBV6-2 or TRBV6-3 and TRBJ2-5; D might be TRBD1 (6 bases). The CDR3 is 15 amino acids. Deletions cut 0 bases from V and 4 bases from J, with 12 bases between. Germline CDR1 MNHEY, CDR2 SVGEGT. Here the CDR3 reads CASSYSDRELETQYF. The CDR3 DNA reads as TGTGCCAGCAGTTACTCGGACAGAGAGTTAGAGACCCAGTACTTC.

This clonotype was found a few times. The rearrangement links TRBV5-1 to TRBJ1-2; unclear D gene. Trimming removed 0 bases from V and 2 bases from J, with 8 bases in between. Germline V CDR1 and CDR2: SGHRS, YFSETQ. This CDR3 comprises 14 residues. In DNA, the CDR3 is TGCGCCAGCAGCTTGGGTGCCAACAACTATGGCTACACCTTC. This sequence encodes CASSLGANNYGYTF.

The chain couples TRBV28 to TRBJ2-2, with a weak D call TRBD1 (6 bases). The CDR3 totals 16 residues. With 5 bases removed from V and 1 base from J, the gap between germline ends came to 14 bases. Germline V gives CDR1 MDHEN, CDR2 SYDVKM. The CDR3 region is CASSPGTLKNTGELFF. CDR3 nucleotides: TGTGCCAGCAGTCCCGGGACATTAAAGAACACCGGGGAGCTGTTTTTT.

This clonotype was counted ten times or more. This chain uses TRBV7-2 with TRBJ1-1; D is undetermined. The CDR3 covers 17 residues. Deletions cut 4 bases from V and 0 bases from J, with 18 bases between. The V gene's germline CDR1 is SGHTA and CDR2 FQGNSA. In DNA, the CDR3 is TGTGCCAGCAGCTCAGCGTCTGGGAGGACGTTGAACACTGAAGCTTTCTTT. The encoded protein is CASSSASGRTLNTEAFF.

This clonotype was recorded at least ten times. The rearrangement links TRBV7-2 to TRBJ1-5; 7 bases agree with TRBD1. CDR3 size: 15 residues. Germline V gene lookup returns CDR1 SGHTA and CDR2 FQGNSA. Trimming removed 0 bases from V and 7 bases from J; junction bases left unmatched: 6. The CDR3 sequence is CASSLAKGANQPQHF. The CDR3 coding sequence is TGTGCCAGCAGCTTAGCGAAGGGGGCTAACCAGCCCCAGCATTTT.

The chain couples TRBV29-1 to TRBJ1-1, with 9 bases aligning to TRBD1. J gave up 1 base and V 4 bases, and 7 bases lay outside the gene matches. This CDR3 is built from 15 residues. CDR1 and CDR2 (germline): SQVTM, ANQGSEA. This chain's CDR3 is CSVVVTGGWNTEAFF. DNA for the CDR3: TGCAGCGTTGTTGTGACAGGGGGTTGGAACACTGAAGCTTTCTTT.